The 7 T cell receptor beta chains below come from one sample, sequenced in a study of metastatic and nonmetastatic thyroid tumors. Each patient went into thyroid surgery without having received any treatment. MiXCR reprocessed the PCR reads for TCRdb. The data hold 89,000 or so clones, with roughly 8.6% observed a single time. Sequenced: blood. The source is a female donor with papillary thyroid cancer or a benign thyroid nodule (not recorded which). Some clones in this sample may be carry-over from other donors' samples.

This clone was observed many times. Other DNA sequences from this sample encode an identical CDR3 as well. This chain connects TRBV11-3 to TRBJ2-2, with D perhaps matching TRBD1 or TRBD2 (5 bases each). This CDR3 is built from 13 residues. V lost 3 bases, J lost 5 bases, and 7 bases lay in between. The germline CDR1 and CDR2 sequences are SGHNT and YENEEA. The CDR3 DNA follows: TGTGCCAGCAGCTTGGGGGAGACCGGGGAGCTGTTTTTT. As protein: CASSLGETGELFF.

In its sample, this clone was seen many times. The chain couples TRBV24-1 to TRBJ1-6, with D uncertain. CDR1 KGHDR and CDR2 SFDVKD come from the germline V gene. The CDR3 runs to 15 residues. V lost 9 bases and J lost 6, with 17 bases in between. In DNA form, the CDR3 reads TGTGCCACCCTCACGGGCCCGCTTTCTAATTCACCCCTCCACTTT. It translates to CATLTGPLSNSPLHF.

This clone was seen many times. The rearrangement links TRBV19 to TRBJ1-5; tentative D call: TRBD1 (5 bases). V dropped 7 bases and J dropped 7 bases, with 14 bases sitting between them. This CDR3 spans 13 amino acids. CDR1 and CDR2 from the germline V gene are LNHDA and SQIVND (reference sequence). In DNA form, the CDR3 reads TGTGCCAGTACCTCCAAAGACAGCCAGCCCCAGCATTTT. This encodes CASTSKDSQPQHF.

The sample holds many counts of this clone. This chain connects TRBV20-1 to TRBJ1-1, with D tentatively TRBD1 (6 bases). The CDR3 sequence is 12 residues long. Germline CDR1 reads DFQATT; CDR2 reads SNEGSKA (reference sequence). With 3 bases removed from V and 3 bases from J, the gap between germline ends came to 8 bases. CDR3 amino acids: CSARYRDTEAFF. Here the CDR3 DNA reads TGCAGTGCTAGGTACAGGGACACTGAAGCTTTCTTT.

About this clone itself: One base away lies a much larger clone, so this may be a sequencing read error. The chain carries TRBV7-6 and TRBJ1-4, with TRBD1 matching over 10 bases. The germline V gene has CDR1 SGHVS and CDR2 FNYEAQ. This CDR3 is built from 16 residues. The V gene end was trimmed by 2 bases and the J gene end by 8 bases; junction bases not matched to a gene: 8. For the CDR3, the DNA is TGTGCCAGCAGCTTAAACGCCGGGGACAGGGGCGAAAAACTGTTTTTT. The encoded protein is CASSLNAGDRGEKLFF.

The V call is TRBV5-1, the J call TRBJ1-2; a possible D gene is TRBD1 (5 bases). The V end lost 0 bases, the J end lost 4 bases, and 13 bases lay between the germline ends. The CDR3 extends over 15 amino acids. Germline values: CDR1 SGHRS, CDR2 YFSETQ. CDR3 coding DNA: TGCGCCAGCAGCTTGGAGGGACGGGGCGGCTATGGCTACACCTTC. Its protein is CASSLEGRGGYGYTF.

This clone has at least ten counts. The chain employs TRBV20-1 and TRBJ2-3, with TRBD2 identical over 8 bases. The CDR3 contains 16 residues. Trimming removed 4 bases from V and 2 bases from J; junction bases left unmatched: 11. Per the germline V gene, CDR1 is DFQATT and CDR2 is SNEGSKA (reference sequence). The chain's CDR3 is CSATRPQRGPTDTQYF. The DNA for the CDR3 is TGCAGTGCTACCCGTCCCCAGCGGGGGCCCACAGATACGCAGTATTTT.